This T cell receptor beta chain was identified during a study of shared clonotypes between healthy human individuals. The CDR3 consists of 15 residues. J lost 3 bases, V lost 7 bases, and 8 bases had no gene match. Germline V CDR1 and CDR2: LNHDA, SQIVND (reference sequence). The study drew all its donors from Caucasian adults living in Nashville, Tennessee. Ten immunoSEQ deep assay plates were used by the authors to sequence unsorted PBMC DNA. TCRdb's table, derived via immunoSEQ multiplex PCR, lists solely in-frame clones and lacks some. The sample contains fewer than 650,000 clones, roughly four fifths of which appear only once.

The sample was PBMCs. The gene calls are TRBV19 and TRBJ2-7, with 11 nucleotides matching TRBD2. The TCR comes from a woman between 40 and 50 years old in good health. Some clones in this sample may be carry-over from other donors' samples. The CDR3 loop is CASTMTSGMGYEQYF. DNA of the CDR3: TGTGCCAGTACCATGACTAGCGGGATGGGCTACGAGCAGTACTTC.